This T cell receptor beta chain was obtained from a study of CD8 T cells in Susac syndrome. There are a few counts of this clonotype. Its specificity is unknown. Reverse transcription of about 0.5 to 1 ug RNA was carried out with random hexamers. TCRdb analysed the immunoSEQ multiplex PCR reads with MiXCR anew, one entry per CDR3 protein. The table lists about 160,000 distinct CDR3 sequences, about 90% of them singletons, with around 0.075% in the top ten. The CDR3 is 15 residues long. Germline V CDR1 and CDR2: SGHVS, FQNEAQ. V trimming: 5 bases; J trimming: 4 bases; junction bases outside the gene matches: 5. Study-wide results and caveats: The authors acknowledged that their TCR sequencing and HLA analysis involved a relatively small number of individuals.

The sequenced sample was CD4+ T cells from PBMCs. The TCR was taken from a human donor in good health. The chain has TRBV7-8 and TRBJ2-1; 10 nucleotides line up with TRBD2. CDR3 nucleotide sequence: TGTGCCAGCAGCCCTGGACTAGCGGAGTACAATGAGCAGTTCTTC. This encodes CASSPGLAEYNEQFF.